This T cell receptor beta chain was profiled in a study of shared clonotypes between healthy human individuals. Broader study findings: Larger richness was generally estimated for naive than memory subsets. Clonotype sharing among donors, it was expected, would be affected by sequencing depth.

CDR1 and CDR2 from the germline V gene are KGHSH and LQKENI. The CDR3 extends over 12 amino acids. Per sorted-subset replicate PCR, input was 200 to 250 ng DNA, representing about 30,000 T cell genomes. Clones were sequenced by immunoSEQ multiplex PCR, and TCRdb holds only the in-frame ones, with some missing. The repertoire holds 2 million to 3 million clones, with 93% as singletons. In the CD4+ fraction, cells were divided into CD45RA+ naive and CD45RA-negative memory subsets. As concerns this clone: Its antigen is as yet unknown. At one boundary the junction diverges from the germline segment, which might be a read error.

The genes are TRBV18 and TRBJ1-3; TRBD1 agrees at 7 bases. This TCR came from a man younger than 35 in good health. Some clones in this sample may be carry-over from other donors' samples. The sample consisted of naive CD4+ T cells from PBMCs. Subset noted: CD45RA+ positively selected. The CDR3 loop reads CASSPRTGQDVF. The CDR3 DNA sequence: TGTGCCAGCTCCCCAAGGACAGGACAAGACGTTTTT.